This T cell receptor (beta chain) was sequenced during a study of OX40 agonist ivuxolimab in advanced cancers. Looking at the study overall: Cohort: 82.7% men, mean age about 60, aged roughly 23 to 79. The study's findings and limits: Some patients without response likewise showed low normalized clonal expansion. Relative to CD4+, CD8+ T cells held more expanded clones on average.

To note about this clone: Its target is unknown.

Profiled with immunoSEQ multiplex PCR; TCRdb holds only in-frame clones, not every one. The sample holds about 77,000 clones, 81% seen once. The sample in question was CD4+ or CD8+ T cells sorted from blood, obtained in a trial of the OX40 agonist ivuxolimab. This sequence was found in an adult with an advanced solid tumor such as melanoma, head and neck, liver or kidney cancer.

The CDR3 loop reads CASSSGHRGQNIQYF. As DNA, the CDR3 is TGTGCCAGCAGCTCCGGACATAGAGGCCAAAACATTCAGTACTTC. The genes are TRBV5-4 and TRBJ2-4; possibly TRBD1 for D (5 bases). Germline V lookup: CDR1 SGHNT, CDR2 YYREEE (reference sequence). The CDR3 covers 15 residues. The V end lost 3 bases, the J end lost 5 bases, and 15 bases lay between the germline ends.